This note documents a single TCR beta chain sequence. The sample comes from a study of control samples from healthy donors and cancer patients. Clones were sequenced by immunoSEQ multiplex PCR, and TCRdb holds only the in-frame ones, with some missing. The sample lists 150,000 to 200,000 clones; around 88% were seen once. The sample was blood. The source is a woman aged 30 to 39 in good health.

The CDR3 DNA sequence: TGCAGCGTTGGGACAGGGTATCTCCAAGAGACCCAGTACTTC. Protein: CSVGTGYLQETQYF. The chain uses TRBV29-1 and TRBJ2-5; 8 positions match TRBD1. The CDR3 runs 14 residues. The germline V gene encodes CDR1 SQVTM and CDR2 ANQGSEA. Losses at the gene ends were 4 bases for V and 1 base for J; bases not matched to a gene: 5. Supplemented by reference TRBV29-1 and TRBJ2-5, the full variable domain reads SAVISQKPSRDICQRGTSLTIQCQVDSQVTMMFWYRQQPGQSLTLIATANQGSEATYESGFVIDKFPISRPNLTFSTLTVSNMSPEDSSIYLCSVGTGYLQETQYFGPGTRLLVL.